A single sample gave rise to the 6 T cell receptor beta chains below, sequenced in a study of molecular identifiers for immune sequencing clone quantification. In TCRdb, the PCR reads were re-called with MiXCR into one record per CDR3 protein. This table holds 300,000 to 350,000 distinct CDR3 sequences, about 21% found once. The sequenced sample was naive CD8+ T cells from blood, with Jurkat cell RNA spiked in. Subset given: FACS-sorted CD8+CD4-CCR7+CD45RA+ naive T cells. The receptors were sampled from a human donor in good health. Some libraries in this study had Jurkat cell RNA spiked in.

This clonotype came up many times. This rearrangement joins TRBV7-9 to TRBJ2-7; D is possibly TRBD2 (5 bases). Germline V gene lookup returns CDR1 SEHNR and CDR2 FQNEAQ (reference sequence). V was shortened by 6 bases and J by 12 bases, with 15 bases between the two germline ends. The CDR3 consists of 11 residues. CDR3: CASSGSEEVYF. Here the CDR3 DNA reads TGTGCCAGCAGTGGGTCGGAGGAGGTGTACTTC.

This clonotype was seen ten or more times. The chain employs TRBV7-6 and TRBJ2-3; possible D gene TRBD1, 5 bases. The ends were cut back, 1 base at V and 0 bases at J, with 8 bases in the middle. Germline CDR1 is SGHVS and CDR2 is FNYEAQ. The CDR3 runs 15 residues. CDR3 DNA sequence: TGTGCCAGCAGCTTAGGACAGATTAGCACAGATACGCAGTATTTT. It yields the protein CASSLGQISTDTQYF. The full variable domain, completed using reference TRBV7-6 and TRBJ2-3, is GAGVSQSPRYKVTKRGQDVALRCDPISGHVSLYWYRQALGQGPEFLTYFNYEAQQDKSGLPNDRFSAERPEGSISTLTIQRTEQRDSAMYRCASSLGQISTDTQYFGPGTRLTVL.

The sample holds many counts of this clonotype. The chain combines TRBV9 with TRBJ1-5; TRBD1 matches 7 bases. The trim removed 4 bases at V and 3 bases at J, leaving 7 bases unmatched. CDR3 length: 15 amino acids. Per the germline V gene, CDR1 is SGDLS and CDR2 is YYNGEE. This chain's CDR3 is CASSTDRVLNQPQHF. The DNA for the CDR3 is TGTGCCAGCAGCACCGACAGGGTACTCAATCAGCCCCAGCATTTT. Together with reference TRBV9 and TRBJ1-5, the CDR3 gives the full variable domain: DSGVTQTPKHLITATGQRVTLRCSPRSGDLSVYWYQQSLDQGLQFLIQYYNGEERAKGNILERFSAQQFPDLHSELNLSSLELGDSALYFCASSTDRVLNQPQHFGDGTRLSIL.

This clonotype was counted only a few times. The chain uses TRBV29-1 and TRBJ2-3, with TRBD2 identical over 9 bases. CDR3 size: 15 residues. V gave up 5 bases and J gave up 3 bases; unmatched junction bases: 9. The germline V gene encodes CDR1 SQVTM and CDR2 ANQGSEA. The CDR3 spells CSVSTIAGETDTQYF. The CDR3 nucleotides read TGCAGCGTTTCTACCATAGCGGGAGAGACAGATACGCAGTATTTT.

This clonotype was detected many times. The rearrangement links TRBV28 to TRBJ1-5; tentative D call: TRBD1 (6 bases). The germline V and J ends were trimmed by 3 bases and 0 bases, with 18 bases remaining between them. The CDR3 contains 18 residues. Germline V gene data show CDR1 as MDHEN and CDR2 as SYDVKM. For the CDR3, the DNA is TGTGCCAGCAGTTTCCACGCGCGGGGACACACTAGCAATCAGCCCCAGCATTTT. Its translation is CASSFHARGHTSNQPQHF.

Notes on this clonotype: This sequence may be a read error, since a much larger clone differs from it by one base. V gene TRBV7-9 combines with J gene TRBJ2-2, with 9 positions matching TRBD1. The germline V gene has CDR1 SEHNR and CDR2 FQNEAQ (reference sequence). The CDR3 runs to 15 residues. V lost 5 bases and J lost 6; bases outside the gene matches: 7. The CDR3 nucleotides are TGTGCCAGCAGCGCCCGGGACAGGGCCGCCGGGGAGCTGTTTTTT. Translating it yields CASSARDRAAGELFF.